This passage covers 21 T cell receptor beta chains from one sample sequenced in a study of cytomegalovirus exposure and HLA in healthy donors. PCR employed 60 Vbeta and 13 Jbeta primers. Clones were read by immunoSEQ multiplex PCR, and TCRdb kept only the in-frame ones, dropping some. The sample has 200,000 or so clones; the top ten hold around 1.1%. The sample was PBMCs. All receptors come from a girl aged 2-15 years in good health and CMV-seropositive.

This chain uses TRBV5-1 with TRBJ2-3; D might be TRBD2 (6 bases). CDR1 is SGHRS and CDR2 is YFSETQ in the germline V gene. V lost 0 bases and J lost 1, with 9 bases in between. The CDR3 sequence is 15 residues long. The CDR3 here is CASSLGGVGTDTQYF. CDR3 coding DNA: TGCGCCAGCAGCTTGGGCGGGGTGGGCACAGATACGCAGTATTTT.

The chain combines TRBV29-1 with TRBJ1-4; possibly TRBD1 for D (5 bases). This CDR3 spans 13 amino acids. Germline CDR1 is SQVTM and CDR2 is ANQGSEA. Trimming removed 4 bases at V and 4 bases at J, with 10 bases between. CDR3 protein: CSVGGAFNEKLFF. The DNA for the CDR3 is TGCAGCGTTGGCGGGGCCTTTAATGAAAAACTGTTTTTT.

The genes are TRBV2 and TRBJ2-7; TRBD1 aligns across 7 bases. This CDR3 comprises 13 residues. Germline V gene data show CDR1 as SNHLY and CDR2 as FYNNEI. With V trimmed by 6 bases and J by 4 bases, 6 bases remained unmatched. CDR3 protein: CASRQGQSYEQYF. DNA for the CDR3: TGTGCCAGCAGACAGGGACAGTCGTACGAGCAGTACTTC.

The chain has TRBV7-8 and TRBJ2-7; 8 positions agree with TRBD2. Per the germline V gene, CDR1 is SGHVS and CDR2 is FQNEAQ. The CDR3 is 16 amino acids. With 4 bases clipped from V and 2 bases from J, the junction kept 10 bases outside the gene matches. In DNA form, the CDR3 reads TGTGCCAGCAGCTGGCACACTAGCGGAGCACCCTACGAGCAGTACTTC. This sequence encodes CASSWHTSGAPYEQYF.

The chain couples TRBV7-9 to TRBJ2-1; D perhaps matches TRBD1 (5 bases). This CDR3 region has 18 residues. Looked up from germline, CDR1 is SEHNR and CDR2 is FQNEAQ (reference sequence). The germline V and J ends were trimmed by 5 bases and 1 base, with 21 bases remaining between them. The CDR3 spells CASSPLGVLAHSYNEQFF. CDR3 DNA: TGTGCCAGCAGCCCTTTAGGGGTGCTCGCACATTCCTACAATGAGCAGTTCTTC. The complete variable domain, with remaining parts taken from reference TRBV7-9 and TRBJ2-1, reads DTGVSQNPRHKITKRGQNVTFRCDPISEHNRLYWYRQTLGQGPEFLTYFQNEAQLEKSRLLSDRFSAERPKGSFSTLEIQRTEQGDSAMYLCASSPLGVLAHSYNEQFFGPGTRLTVL.

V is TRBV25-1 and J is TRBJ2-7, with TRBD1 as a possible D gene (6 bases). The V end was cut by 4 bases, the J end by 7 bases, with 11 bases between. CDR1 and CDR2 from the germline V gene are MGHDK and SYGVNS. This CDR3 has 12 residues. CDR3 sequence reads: CASSVTDREQYF. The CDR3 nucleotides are TGTGCCAGCAGTGTCACAGACAGGGAGCAGTACTTC.

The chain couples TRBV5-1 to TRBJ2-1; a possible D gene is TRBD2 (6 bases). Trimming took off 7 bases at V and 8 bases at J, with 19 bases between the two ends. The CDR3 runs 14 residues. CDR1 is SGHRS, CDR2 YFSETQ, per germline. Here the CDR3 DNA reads TGCGCCAGCTTTGGGGGACTGGCTGTGGATGAGCAGTTCTTC. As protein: CASFGGLAVDEQFF.

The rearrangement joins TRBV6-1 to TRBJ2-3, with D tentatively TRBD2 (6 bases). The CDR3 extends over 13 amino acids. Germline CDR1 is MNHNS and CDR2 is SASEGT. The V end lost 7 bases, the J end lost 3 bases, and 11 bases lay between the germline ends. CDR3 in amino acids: CASTRGPTDTQYF. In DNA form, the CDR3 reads TGTGCCAGCACGCGGGGACCAACAGATACGCAGTATTTT.

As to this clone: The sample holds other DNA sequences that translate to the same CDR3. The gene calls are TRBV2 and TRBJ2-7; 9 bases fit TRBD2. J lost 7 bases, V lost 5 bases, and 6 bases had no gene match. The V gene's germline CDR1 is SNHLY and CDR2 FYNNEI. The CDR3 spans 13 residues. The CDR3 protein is CASSRLAGGEQYF. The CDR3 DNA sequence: TGTGCCAGCAGTAGGCTGGCGGGAGGGGAGCAGTACTTC.

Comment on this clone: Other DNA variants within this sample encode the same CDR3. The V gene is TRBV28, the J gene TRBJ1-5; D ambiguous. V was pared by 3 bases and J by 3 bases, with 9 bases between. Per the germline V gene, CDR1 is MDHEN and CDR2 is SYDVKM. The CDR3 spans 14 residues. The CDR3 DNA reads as TGTGCCAGCAGTTTTCTCAGGTCCAATCAGCCCCAGCATTTT. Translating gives CASSFLRSNQPQHF.

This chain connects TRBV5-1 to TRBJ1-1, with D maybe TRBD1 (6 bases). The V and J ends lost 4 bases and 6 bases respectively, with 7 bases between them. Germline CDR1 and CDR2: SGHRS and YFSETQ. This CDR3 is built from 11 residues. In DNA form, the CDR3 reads TGCGCCAGCAGCACAGGGTCTGAAGCTTTCTTT. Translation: CASSTGSEAFF.

The CDR3 spells CASSPGGANVLTF. CDR3 in DNA: TGTGCCAGCAGCCCCGGGGGGGCCAACGTCCTGACTTTC. J is TRBJ2-6 and V is TRBV7-6; D unclear. Deletions cut 5 bases from V and 4 bases from J, with 6 bases between. Per germline, CDR1 SGHVS and CDR2 FNYEAQ. The CDR3 consists of 13 residues.

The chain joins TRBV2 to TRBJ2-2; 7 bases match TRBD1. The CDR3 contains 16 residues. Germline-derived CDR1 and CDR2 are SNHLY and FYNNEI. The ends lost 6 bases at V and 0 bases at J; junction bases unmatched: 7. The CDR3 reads CASSATGVSNTGELFF. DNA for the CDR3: TGTGCCAGCAGCGCCACAGGGGTATCGAACACCGGGGAGCTGTTTTTT.

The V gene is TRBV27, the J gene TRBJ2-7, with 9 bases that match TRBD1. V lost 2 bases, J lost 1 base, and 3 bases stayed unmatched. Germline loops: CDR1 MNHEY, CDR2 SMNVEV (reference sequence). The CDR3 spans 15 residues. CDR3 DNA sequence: TGTGCCAGCAGTTTAGGACAGGGGTTTTCCTACGAGCAGTACTTC. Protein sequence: CASSLGQGFSYEQYF.

The chain's CDR3 is CASSLTGIGNQPQHF. The DNA of the CDR3 is TGTGCCAGCAGTCTCACAGGGATTGGCAATCAGCCCCAGCATTTT. V is TRBV27 and J is TRBJ1-5, with D possibly matching TRBD1 (6 bases). The V and J ends lost 5 bases and 2 bases respectively, with 13 bases between them. Germline loops: CDR1 MNHEY, CDR2 SMNVEV (reference sequence). CDR3 length equals 15 residues.

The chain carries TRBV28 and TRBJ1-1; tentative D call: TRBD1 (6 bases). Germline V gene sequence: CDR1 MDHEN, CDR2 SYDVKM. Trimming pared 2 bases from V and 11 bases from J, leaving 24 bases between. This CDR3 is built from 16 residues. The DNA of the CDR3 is TGTGCCAGCAGTTTACGAGACGAAAAAAACAGGGCGAAGGCTTTCTTT. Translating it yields CASSLRDEKNRAKAFF.

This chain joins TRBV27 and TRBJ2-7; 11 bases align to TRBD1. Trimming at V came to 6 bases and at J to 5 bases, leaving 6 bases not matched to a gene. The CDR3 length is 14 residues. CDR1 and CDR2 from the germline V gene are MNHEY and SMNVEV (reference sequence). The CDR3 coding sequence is TGTGCCAGCAGGACACCGGGACAGGGGGACGAGCAGTACTTC. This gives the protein CASRTPGQGDEQYF.

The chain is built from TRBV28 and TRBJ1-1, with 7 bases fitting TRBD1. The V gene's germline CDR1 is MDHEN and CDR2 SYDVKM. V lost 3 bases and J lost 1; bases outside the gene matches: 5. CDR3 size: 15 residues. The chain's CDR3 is CASSFGTATNTEAFF. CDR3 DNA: TGTGCCAGCAGTTTCGGGACAGCAACGAACACTGAAGCTTTCTTT.

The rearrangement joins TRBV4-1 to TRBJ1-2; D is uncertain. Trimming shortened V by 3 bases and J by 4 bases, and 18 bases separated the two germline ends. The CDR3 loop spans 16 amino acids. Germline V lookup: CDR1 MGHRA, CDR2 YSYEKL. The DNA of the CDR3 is TGCGCCAGCAGCCAGGTCGGGGTCCATAAAGGCTATGGCTACACCTTC. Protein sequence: CASSQVGVHKGYGYTF.

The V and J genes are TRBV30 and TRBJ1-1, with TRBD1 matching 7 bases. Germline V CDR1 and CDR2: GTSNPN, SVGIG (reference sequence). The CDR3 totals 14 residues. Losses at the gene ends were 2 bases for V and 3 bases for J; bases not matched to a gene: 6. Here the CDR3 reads CAWSPPTGDTEAFF. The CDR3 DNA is TGTGCCTGGAGTCCCCCCACAGGGGACACTGAAGCTTTCTTT.

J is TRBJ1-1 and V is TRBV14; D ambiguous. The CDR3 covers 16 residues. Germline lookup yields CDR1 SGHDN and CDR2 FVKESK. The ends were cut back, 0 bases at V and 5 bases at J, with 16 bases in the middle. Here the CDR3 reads CASSQELVRVGTEAFF. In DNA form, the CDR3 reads TGTGCCAGCAGCCAAGAATTGGTGAGGGTCGGAACTGAAGCTTTCTTT.